Following are 10 T cell receptor beta chains from one sample sequenced in a study of blood T cell repertoires in COVID-19. Sequencing used immunoSEQ multiplex PCR; TCRdb keeps in-frame clones, though not all of them. The sample has about 59,000 clones, approximately 81% seen once. Source material: peripheral blood. All receptors derive from a woman aged 80 or over with active or convalescent COVID-19.

This clone is a singleton in its sample. V gene TRBV25-1 combines with J gene TRBJ1-6, with unresolved D. Per the germline V gene, CDR1 is MGHDK and CDR2 is SYGVNS. V dropped 1 base and J dropped 4 bases, with 8 bases sitting between them. The CDR3 spans 15 residues. CDR3 protein: CASSESPYYNSPLHF. The CDR3 region has the DNA TGTGCCAGCAGTGAATCCCCCTATTATAATTCACCCCTCCACTTT.

This rearrangement joins TRBV19 to TRBJ1-5; unclear D gene. The germline gives CDR1 LNHDA, CDR2 SQIVND (reference sequence). Deletions cut 3 bases from V and 4 bases from J, with 13 bases between. The CDR3 is made up of 15 amino acids. Here the CDR3 DNA reads TGTGCCAGTAGTATGATGGTTGCGCTAAATCAGCCCCAGCATTTT. Its protein is CASSMMVALNQPQHF.

V is TRBV10-3 and J is TRBJ1-6, with D possibly being TRBD1 (6 bases). CDR1 is ENHRY, CDR2 SYGVKD, per germline. The length of the CDR3 is 15 residues. V lost 0 bases to trimming and J lost 9 bases, with 12 bases between them. The CDR3 loop is CAISESRTVGSPLHF. The CDR3, as DNA: TGTGCCATCAGTGAGTCCCGGACAGTGGGTTCACCCCTCCACTTT.

As to this clone: At one end the junction does not follow the germline gene, possibly because of a read error. The chain is built from TRBV6-5 and TRBJ2-3; no clear D gene. The CDR3 sequence is 16 residues long. From germline, CDR1 is MNHEY and CDR2 SVGAGI. CDR3 bases: TGTGCCAGCAGTAACTCTAGAGCACTTAGCACAGATACGCAGTATTTT. Its protein product is CASSNSRALSTDTQYF.

The chain recombines TRBV11-2 with TRBJ2-7; TRBD2 aligns across 7 bases. The V segment lost 2 bases and the J segment 2 bases; nucleotides outside the gene matches: 18. The CDR3 loop spans 19 amino acids. Germline V CDR1 and CDR2: SGHAT, FQNNGV. The CDR3 coding sequence is TGTGCCAGCAGCTTACTGGGGGGAGGGCTAGCTCAGACTCCCTACGAGCAGTACTTC. Translating it yields CASSLLGGGLAQTPYEQYF.

The CDR3 DNA follows: TGCAGCGTTGTTGGGGCAGGGGGAGATACGCAGTATTTT. Its protein is CSVVGAGGDTQYF. The V and J genes are TRBV29-1 and TRBJ2-3; 7 nucleotides line up with TRBD1. Germline CDR1 and CDR2: SQVTM and ANQGSEA. Unmatched junction bases numbered 6, after V lost 4 bases and J lost 5 bases. This CDR3 has 13 amino acids.

This clone was seen a handful of times. V and J are TRBV3-1 (or the pseudogene TRBV3-2) and TRBJ2-3; 9 bases fit TRBD2. The CDR3 is 15 amino acids. With V trimmed by 1 base and J by 5 bases, 4 bases remained unmatched. Germline CDR1 LGHDT, CDR2 YNNKEL (reference sequence). The CDR3 protein is CASSQASGVIDTQYF. The DNA for the CDR3 is TGTGCCAGCAGCCAAGCTAGCGGGGTGATAGATACGCAGTATTTT.

This chain links TRBV2 with TRBJ1-5; D not certain. The CDR3 spans 16 residues. V was cut by 6 bases and J by 0 bases, with 15 bases left in between. Germline CDR1 SNHLY, CDR2 FYNNEI. The CDR3 here is CASSQSRRDSNQPQHF. The CDR3 DNA reads as TGTGCCAGCAGCCAATCTAGACGGGATAGCAATCAGCCCCAGCATTTT.

The chain links TRBV2 to TRBJ2-3; possible D gene TRBD1, 6 bases. CDR1 SNHLY and CDR2 FYNNEI come from the germline V gene. Between the trimmed V and J ends, which lost 5 bases and 6 bases, there was a span of 9 bases. The CDR3 loop spans 12 amino acids. The CDR3 sequence: CASSSQGDTQYF. DNA of the CDR3: TGTGCCAGCAGTTCCCAGGGGGATACGCAGTATTTT.

The chain joins TRBV6-1 to TRBJ1-3; D is undetermined. The V gene's germline CDR1 is MNHNS and CDR2 SASEGT. This CDR3 spans 14 amino acids. Trimming cost V 6 bases and J 2 bases, with 11 bases left between them. CDR3 region: CASRAGGAGNTIYF. CDR3 nucleotides: TGTGCCAGCAGAGCCGGCGGTGCTGGAAACACCATATATTTT.